The clone carrying this TCR beta chain came up a few times. Its antigen is unidentified. It is unclear where the CDR3 begins or ends on the DNA, so no DNA is shown, and the CDR3 is as TCRdb lists it. CDR3 and TCR beta VDJ profiling relied on genomic DNA as the template. TCRdb re-derived calls from the reads in MiXCR, one entry per CDR3 protein. The table lists approximately 260,000 distinct CDR3 sequences, roughly 82% of them singletons. From germline, CDR1 is SGDLS and CDR2 YYNGEE. The CDR3 totals 15 residues, both ends included. The sample comes from a study of CD8+CD57+ T cells in acquired aplastic anemia. The overall study: Sorted CD4+ plus CD8+ cells gave DNA averaging roughly 3.5 ug. Regarding the study as a whole: Patients showed no significant difference from controls in CD8+ Simpson's diversity. The study identified 25 to 30 CD8+ CDR3 sequences shared by patients and controls.

The patients chosen for sequencing had shown expansion of CD8+CD57+ cells (detected by flow cytometry). Severe acquired aplastic anemia was present in all patients. The material sequenced was sorted CD4+, CD8+, or CD8+CD57+ T cells (not recorded which) from PBMCs. The chain carries TRBV9 and TRBJ1-5. This TCR was sampled from a human donor with aplastic anemia. This CDR3 reads CASGVAGNIQYFEHF.